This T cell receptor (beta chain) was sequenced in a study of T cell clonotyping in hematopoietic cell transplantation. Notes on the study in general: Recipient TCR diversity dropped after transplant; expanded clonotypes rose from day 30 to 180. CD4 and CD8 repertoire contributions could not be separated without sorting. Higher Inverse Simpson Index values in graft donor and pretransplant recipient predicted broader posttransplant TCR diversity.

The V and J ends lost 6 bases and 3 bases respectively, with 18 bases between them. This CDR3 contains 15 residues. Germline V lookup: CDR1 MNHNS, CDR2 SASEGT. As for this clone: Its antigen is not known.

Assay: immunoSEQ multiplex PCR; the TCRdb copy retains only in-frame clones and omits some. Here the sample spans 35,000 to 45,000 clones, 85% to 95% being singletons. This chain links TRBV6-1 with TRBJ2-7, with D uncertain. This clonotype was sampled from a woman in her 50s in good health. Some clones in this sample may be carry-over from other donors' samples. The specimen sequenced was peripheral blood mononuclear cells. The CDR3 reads CASRGSDWADYEQYF. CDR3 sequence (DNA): TGTGCCAGCAGAGGCTCCGACTGGGCAGACTACGAGCAGTACTTC.